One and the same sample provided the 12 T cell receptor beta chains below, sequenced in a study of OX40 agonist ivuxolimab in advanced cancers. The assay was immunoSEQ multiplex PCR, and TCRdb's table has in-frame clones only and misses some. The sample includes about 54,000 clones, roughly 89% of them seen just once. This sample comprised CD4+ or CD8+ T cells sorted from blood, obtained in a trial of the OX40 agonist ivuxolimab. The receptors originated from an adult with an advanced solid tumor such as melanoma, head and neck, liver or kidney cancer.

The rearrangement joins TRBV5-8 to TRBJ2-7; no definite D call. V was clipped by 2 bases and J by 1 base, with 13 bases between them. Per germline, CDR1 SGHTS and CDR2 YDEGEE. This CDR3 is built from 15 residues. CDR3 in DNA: TGTGCCAGCAGCTTCCAGAGCCAAGGGTCCTACGAGCAGTACTTC. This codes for CASSFQSQGSYEQYF.

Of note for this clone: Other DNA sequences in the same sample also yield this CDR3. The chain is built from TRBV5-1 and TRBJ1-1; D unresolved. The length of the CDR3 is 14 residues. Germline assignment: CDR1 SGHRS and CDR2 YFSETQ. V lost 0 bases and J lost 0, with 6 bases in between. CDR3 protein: CASSLDGLNTEAFF. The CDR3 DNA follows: TGCGCCAGCAGCTTGGACGGATTGAACACTGAAGCTTTCTTT.

This chain's CDR3 is CASSGQGARTEAFF. The CDR3 DNA is TGTGCCAGCAGTGGACAGGGGGCCAGGACTGAAGCTTTCTTT. The chain employs TRBV2 and TRBJ1-1, with 10 bases identical to TRBD1. Germline V CDR1 and CDR2: SNHLY, FYNNEI. The CDR3 has 14 amino acids. After removal of 4 bases from V and 5 bases from J, the junction contained 4 bases not matched to a gene.

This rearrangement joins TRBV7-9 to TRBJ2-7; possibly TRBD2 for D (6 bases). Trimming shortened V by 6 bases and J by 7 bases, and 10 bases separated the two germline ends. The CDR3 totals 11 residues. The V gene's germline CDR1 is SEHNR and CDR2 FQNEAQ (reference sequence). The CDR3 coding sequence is TGTGCCAGCAGAACCGGGGGTGAGCAGTACTTC. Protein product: CASRTGGEQYF.

The CDR3 DNA reads TGCGCCAGCAGCCCGGTGGGGGGGAGTGCAGATACGCAGTATTTT. This sequence encodes CASSPVGGSADTQYF. This rearrangement joins TRBV5-1 to TRBJ2-3; 7 bases are shared with TRBD2. Per germline, CDR1 SGHRS and CDR2 YFSETQ. Trimming cost V 4 bases and J 4 bases; bases outside gene matches: 9. The length of the CDR3 is 15 residues.

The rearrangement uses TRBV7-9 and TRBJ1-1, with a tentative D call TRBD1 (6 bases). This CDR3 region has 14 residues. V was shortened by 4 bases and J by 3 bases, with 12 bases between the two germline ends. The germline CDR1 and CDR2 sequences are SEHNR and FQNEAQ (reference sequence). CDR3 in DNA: TGTGCCAGCAGCTCGGGGGCTGGGGACACTGAAGCTTTCTTT. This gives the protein CASSSGAGDTEAFF.

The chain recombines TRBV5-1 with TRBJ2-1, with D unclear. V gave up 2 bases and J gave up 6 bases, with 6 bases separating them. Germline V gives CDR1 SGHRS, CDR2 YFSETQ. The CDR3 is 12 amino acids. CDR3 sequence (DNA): TGCGCCAGCAGCTTAGGCTTCAATGAGCAGTTCTTC. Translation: CASSLGFNEQFF.

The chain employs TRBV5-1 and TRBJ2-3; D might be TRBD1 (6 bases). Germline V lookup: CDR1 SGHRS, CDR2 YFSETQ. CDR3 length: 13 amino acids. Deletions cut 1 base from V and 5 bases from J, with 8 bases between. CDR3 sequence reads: CASSLSGVDTQYF. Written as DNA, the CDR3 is TGCGCCAGCAGCTTGTCAGGGGTAGATACGCAGTATTTT.

The CDR3 DNA reads as TGTGCCAGCACCCGCAACAGGGGATCCGATACGCAGTATTTT. Translation gives CASTRNRGSDTQYF. The chain links TRBV6-5 to TRBJ2-3; TRBD1 matches at 7 bases. CDR3 length: 14 amino acids. J was trimmed by 6 bases and V by 7 bases; bases with no gene match: 10. Per germline, CDR1 MNHEY and CDR2 SVGAGI.

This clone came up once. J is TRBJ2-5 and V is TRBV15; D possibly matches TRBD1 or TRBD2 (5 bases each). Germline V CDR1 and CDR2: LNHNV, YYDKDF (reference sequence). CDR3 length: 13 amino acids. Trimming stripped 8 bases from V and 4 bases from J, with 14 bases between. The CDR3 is CATGDDAGETQYF. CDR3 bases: TGTGCCACCGGGGACGATGCGGGAGAGACCCAGTACTTC.

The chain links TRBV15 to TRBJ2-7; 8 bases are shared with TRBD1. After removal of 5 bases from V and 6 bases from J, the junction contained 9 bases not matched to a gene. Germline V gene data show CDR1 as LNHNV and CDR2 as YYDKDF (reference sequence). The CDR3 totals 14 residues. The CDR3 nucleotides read TGTGCCACCAGCGCCCGGACAGGGACGAGCGAGCAGTACTTC. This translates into CATSARTGTSEQYF.

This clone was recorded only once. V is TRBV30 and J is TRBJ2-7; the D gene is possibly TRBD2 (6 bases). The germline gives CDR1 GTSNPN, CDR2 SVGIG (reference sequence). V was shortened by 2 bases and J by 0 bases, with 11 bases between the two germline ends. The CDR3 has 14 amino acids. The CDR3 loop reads CAWSLVGGSYEQYF. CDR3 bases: TGTGCCTGGAGTCTGGTGGGGGGCTCCTACGAGCAGTACTTC.